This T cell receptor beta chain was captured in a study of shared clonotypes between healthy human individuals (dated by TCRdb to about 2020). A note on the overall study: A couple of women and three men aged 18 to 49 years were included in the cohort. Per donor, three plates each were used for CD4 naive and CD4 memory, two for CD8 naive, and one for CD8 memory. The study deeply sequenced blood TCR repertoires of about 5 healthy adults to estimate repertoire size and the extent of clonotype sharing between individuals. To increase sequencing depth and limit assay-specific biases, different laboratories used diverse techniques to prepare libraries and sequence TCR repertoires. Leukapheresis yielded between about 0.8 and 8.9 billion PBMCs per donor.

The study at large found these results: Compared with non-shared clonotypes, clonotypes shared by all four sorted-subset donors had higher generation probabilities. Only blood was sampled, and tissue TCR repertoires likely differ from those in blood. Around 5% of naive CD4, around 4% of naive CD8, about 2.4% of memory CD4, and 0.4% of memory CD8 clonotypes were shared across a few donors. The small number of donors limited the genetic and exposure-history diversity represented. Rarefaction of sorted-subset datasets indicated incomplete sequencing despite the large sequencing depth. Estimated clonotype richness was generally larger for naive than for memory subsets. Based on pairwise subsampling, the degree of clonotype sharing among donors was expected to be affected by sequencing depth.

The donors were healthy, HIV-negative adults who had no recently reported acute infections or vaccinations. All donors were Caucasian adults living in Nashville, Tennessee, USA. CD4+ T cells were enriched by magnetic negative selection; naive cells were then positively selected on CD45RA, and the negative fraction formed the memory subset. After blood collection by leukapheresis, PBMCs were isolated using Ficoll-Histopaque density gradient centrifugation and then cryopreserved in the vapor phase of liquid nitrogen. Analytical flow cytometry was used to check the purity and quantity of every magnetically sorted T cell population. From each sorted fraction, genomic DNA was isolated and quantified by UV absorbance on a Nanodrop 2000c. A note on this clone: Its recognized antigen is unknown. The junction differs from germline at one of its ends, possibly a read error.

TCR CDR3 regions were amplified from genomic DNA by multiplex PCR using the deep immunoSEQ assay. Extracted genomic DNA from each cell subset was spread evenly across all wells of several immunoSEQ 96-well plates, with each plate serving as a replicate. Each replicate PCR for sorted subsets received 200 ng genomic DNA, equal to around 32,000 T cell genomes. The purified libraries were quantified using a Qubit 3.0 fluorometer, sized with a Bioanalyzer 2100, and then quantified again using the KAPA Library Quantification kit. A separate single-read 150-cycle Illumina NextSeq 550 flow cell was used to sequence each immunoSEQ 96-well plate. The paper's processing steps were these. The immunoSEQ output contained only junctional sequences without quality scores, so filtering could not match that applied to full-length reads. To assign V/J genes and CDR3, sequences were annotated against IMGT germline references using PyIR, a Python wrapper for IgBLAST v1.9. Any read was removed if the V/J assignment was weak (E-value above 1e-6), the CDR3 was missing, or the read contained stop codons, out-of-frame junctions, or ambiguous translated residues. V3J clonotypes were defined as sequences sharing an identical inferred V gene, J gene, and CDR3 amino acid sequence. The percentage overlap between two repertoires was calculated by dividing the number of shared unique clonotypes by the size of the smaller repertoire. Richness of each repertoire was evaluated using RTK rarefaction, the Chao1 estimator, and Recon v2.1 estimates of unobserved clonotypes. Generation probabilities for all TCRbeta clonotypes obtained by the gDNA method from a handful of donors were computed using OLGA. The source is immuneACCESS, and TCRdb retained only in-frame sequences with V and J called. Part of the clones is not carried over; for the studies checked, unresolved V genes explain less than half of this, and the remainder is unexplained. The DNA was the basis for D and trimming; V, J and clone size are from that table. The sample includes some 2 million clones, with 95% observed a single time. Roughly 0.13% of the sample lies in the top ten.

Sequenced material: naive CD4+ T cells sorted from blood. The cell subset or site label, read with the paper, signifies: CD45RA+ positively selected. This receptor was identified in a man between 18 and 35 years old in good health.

The sequenced DNA: TGTGCCAGCAGCCGTCGGACAGGGAACTACGGCTACACCTTC. Translated, it gives CASSRRTGNYGYTF. This chain joins TRBV27 to TRBJ1-2, with 8 bases in between that match TRBD1. According to the germline V gene (reference sequence), CDR1 reads MNHEY and CDR2 reads SMNVEV. The CDR3 covers 14 residues, taking in both the cysteine and the phenylalanine. Only the CDR3 DNA stays, 42 bases, in frame from base 1.